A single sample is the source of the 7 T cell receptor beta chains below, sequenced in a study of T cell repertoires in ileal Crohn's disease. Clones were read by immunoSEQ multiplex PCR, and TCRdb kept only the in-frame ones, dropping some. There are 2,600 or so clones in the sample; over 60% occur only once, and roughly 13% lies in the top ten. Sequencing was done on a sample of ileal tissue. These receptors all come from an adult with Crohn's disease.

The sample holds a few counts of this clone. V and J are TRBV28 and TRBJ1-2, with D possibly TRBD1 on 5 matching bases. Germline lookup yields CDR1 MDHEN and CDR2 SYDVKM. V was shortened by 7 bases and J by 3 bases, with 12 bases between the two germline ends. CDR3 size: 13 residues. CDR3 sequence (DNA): TGTGCCAGCACCAAGACAGATCACTATGGCTACACCTTC. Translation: CASTKTDHYGYTF.

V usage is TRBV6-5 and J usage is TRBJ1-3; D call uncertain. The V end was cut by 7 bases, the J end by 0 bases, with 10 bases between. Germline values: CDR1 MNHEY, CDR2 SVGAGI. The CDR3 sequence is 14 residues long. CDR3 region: CASTPGGSGNTIYF. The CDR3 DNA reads TGTGCCAGCACTCCCGGTGGCTCTGGAAACACCATATATTTT.

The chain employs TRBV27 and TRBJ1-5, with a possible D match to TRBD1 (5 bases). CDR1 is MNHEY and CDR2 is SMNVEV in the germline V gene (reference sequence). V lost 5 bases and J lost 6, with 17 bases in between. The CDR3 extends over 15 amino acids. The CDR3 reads CASSRTGMKGQPQHF. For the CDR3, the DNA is TGTGCCAGCAGTCGTACAGGTATGAAGGGTCAGCCCCAGCATTTT.

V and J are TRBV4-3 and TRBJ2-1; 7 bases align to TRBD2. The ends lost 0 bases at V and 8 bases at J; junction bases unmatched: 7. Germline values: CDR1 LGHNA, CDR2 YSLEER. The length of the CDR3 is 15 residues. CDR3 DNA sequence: TGCGCCAGCAGCCAAGATTTGGTAGCGGGCGATGAGCAGTTCTTC. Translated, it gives CASSQDLVAGDEQFF.

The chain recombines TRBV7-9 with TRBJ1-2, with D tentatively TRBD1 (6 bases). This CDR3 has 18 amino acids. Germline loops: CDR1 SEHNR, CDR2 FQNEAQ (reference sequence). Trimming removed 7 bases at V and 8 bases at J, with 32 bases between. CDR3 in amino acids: CASTLWRTAGTESRGYTF. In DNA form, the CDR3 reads TGTGCCAGCACCCTCTGGCGGACAGCCGGTACCGAATCGAGGGGCTACACCTTC. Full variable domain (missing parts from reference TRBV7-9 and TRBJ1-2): DTGVSQNPRHKITKRGQNVTFRCDPISEHNRLYWYRQTLGQGPEFLTYFQNEAQLEKSRLLSDRFSAERPKGSFSTLEIQRTEQGDSAMYLCASTLWRTAGTESRGYTFGSGTRLTVV.

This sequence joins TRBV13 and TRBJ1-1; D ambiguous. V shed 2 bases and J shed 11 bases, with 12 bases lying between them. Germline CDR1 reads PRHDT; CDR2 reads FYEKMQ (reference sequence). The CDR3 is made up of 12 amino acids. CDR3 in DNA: TGTGCCAGCAGCTTATCCCCCGGTGAGGCTTTCTTT. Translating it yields CASSLSPGEAFF. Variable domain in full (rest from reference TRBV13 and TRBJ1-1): AAGVIQSPRHLIKEKRETATLKCYPIPRHDTVYWYQQGPGQDPQFLISFYEKMQSDKGSIPDRFSAQQFSDYHSELNMSSLELGDSALYFCASSLSPGEAFFGQGTRLTVV.

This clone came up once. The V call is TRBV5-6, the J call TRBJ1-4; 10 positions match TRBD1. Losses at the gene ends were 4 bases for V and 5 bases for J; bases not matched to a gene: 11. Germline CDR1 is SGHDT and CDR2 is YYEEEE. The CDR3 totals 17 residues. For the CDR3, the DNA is TGTGCCAGCAGCGCCCGGGACAGGGGCTCCTCAAATGAAAAACTGTTTTTT. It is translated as CASSARDRGSSNEKLFF.